Shown below are 12 T cell receptor beta chains from a single sample sequenced in a study of identical twins. TCRdb re-analysed the 5' RACE reads in MiXCR, keeping a single row per CDR3 protein. The sample consists of a few hundred thousand distinct CDR3 sequences, under 9% of them appearing once. These data also formed part of another study, on yellow fever vaccine responses in identical twins.

Sequenced sample: memory (CD45RO+) T cells sorted from blood. These TCRs come from a woman aged 18-35 years in good health.

This clonotype was detected many times. A read error may produce the germline difference seen at one junction end. The J gene is TRBJ2-7, the V gene TRBV11-2; D possibly corresponds to TRBD1 (6 bases). Germline assignment: CDR1 SGHAT and CDR2 FQNNGV. The CDR3 is made up of 17 amino acids. The DNA for the CDR3 is TGTGCCAGCAGCTCTCAACCCGGGACATGGACCTCCAACGAGCAGTACTTC. This gives the protein CASSSQPGTWTSNEQYF. Full variable domain (outside the CDR3, taken from reference TRBV11-2 and TRBJ2-7): EAGVAQSPRYKIIEKRQSVAFWCNPISGHATLYWYQQILGQGPKLLIQFQNNGVVDDSQLPKDRFSAERLKGVDSTLKIQPAKLEDSAVYLCASSSQPGTWTSNEQYFGPGTRLTVT.

The rearrangement links TRBV3-1 to TRBJ1-2; no reliable D call. CDR1 and CDR2 (germline): LGHDT, YNNKEL (reference sequence). This CDR3 contains 17 residues. The germline V and J ends were trimmed by 0 bases and 7 bases, with 21 bases remaining between them. CDR3 sequence: CASSQDLADPESGGYTF. CDR3 coding DNA: TGTGCCAGCAGCCAAGATCTGGCAGACCCTGAGAGTGGTGGCTACACCTTC.

The chain carries TRBV5-1 and TRBJ2-7; TRBD1 matches 9 bases. Germline CDR1 is SGHRS and CDR2 is YFSETQ. This CDR3 has 14 amino acids. Unmatched junction bases numbered 9, after V lost 7 bases and J lost 4 bases. In DNA form, the CDR3 reads TGCGCCAGCGAAGTTGGGACAGGGTCATACGAGCAGTACTTC. It specifies CASEVGTGSYEQYF.

This clonotype was counted ten times or more. The rearrangement joins TRBV12-3 or TRBV12-4 to TRBJ1-5, with D possibly being TRBD1 (6 bases). This CDR3 has 16 amino acids. The V end was cut by 4 bases, the J end by 7 bases, with 20 bases between. Here the CDR3 DNA reads TGTGCCAGCAGTTCCGGAGCGGGGGGCGCTGGGCAGCCCCAGCATTTT. Protein: CASSSGAGGAGQPQHF.

This clonotype was recorded at least ten times. The chain combines TRBV11-2 with TRBJ2-1; TRBD2 might be the D (6 bases). This CDR3 region has 16 residues. V was pared by 3 bases and J by 7 bases, with 19 bases between. Germline assignment: CDR1 SGHAT and CDR2 FQNNGV. CDR3 loop: CASSLMVAGGWNEQFF. CDR3 DNA: TGTGCCAGCAGCTTGATGGTGGCAGGAGGGTGGAATGAGCAGTTCTTC.

V usage is TRBV7-9 and J usage is TRBJ1-4; no definite D call. In germline, CDR1 is SEHNR, CDR2 FQNEAQ (reference sequence). Trimming removed 4 bases from V and 7 bases from J, with 19 bases in between. The CDR3 consists of 16 residues. In DNA, the CDR3 is TGTGCCAGCAGCTCCCTGAGCTTGGGCGGGCTTGAAAAACTGTTTTTT. Translating it yields CASSSLSLGGLEKLFF.

This clonotype has ten or more counts. V usage is TRBV5-1 and J usage is TRBJ2-3; D is perhaps TRBD1 (6 bases). Trimming removed 5 bases at V and 2 bases at J, with 15 bases between. There are 15 residues in the CDR3. Germline V gene lookup returns CDR1 SGHRS and CDR2 YFSETQ. The CDR3 DNA is TGCGCCAGCAGTTCGGGGACACCGCACACAGATACGCAGTATTTT. Translation gives CASSSGTPHTDTQYF.

This clonotype has more than one count but fewer than ten. This chain connects TRBV5-4 to TRBJ2-5, with 8 bases fitting TRBD2. In germline, CDR1 is SGHNT, CDR2 YYREEE (reference sequence). V lost 4 bases and J lost 5; bases outside the gene matches: 10. There are 15 residues in the CDR3. The CDR3 protein is CASSQRGQSRETQYF. The CDR3 DNA is TGTGCCAGCAGCCAGCGGGGGCAATCGAGGGAGACCCAGTACTTC. The entire variable domain, with the rest obtained from reference TRBV5-4 and TRBJ2-5, is as follows: ETGVTQSPTHLIKTRGQQVTLRCSSQSGHNTVSWYQQALGQGPQFIFQYYREEENGRGNFPPRFSGLQFPNYSSELNVNALELDDSALYLCASSQRGQSRETQYFGPGTRLLVL.

This clonotype came up many times. J is TRBJ2-3 and V is TRBV14; D unresolved. Germline V gene sequence: CDR1 SGHDN, CDR2 FVKESK. V was trimmed by 0 bases and J by 0 bases, leaving 10 bases between them. The CDR3 totals 16 residues. The CDR3 loop is CASSQDWASSTDTQYF. CDR3 in DNA: TGTGCCAGCAGCCAAGATTGGGCGTCTAGCACAGATACGCAGTATTTT. Full variable domain (outside the CDR3, taken from reference TRBV14 and TRBJ2-3): EAGVTQFPSHSVIEKGQTVTLRCDPISGHDNLYWYRRVMGKEIKFLLHFVKESKQDESGMPNNRFLAERTGGTYSTLKVQPAELEDSGVYFCASSQDWASSTDTQYFGPGTRLTVL.

The table lists this clonotype with a few counts. The chain's CDR3 is CSSRGGPTSTDTQYF. The CDR3 nucleotides read TGCAGCTCTCGCGGGGGGCCCACCAGCACAGATACGCAGTATTTT. The rearrangement links TRBV29-1 to TRBJ2-3, with 8 bases that match TRBD2. Per germline, CDR1 SQVTM and CDR2 ANQGSEA. The trim removed 8 bases at V and 0 bases at J, leaving 10 bases unmatched. The CDR3 loop spans 15 amino acids.

This chain joins TRBV6-5 and TRBJ1-1, with unresolved D. CDR1 is MNHEY and CDR2 is SVGAGI in the germline V gene. V gave up 0 bases and J gave up 6 bases, with 11 bases separating them. The CDR3 consists of 14 residues. The CDR3 DNA sequence: TGTGCCAGCAGTTACTCGGGGATTTCGGCTGAAGCTTTCTTT. It codes for CASSYSGISAEAFF.

The rearrangement links TRBV6-2 or TRBV6-3 to TRBJ2-1; tentatively, D is TRBD1 (5 bases). Trimming cost V 6 bases and J 5 bases, with 23 bases left between them. Per germline, CDR1 MNHEY and CDR2 SVGEGT. The CDR3 sequence is 17 residues long. CDR3 protein: CASSLYPLMVGDNEQFF. The CDR3, as DNA: TGTGCCAGCAGCCTCTACCCCCTTATGGTAGGGGACAATGAGCAGTTCTTC.